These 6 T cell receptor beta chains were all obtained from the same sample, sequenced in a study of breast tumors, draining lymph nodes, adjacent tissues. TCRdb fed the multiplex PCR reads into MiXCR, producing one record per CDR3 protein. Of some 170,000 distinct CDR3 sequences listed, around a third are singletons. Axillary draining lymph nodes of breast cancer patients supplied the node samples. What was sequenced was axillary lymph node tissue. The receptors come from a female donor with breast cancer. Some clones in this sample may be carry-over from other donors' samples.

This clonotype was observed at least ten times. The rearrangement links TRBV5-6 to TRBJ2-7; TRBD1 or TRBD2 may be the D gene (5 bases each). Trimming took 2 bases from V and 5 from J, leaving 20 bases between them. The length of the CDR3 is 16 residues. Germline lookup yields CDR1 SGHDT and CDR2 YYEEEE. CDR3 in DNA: TGTGCCAGCAGCTTCCTGTGGGACCTACTCGAGAACGAGCAGTACTTC. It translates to CASSFLWDLLENEQYF.

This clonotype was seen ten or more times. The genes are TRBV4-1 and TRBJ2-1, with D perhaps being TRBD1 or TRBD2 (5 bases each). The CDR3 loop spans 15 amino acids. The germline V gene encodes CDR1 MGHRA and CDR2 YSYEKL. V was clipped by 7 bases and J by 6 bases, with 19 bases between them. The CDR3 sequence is CASTSGTAKSNEQFF. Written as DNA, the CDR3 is TGCGCCAGCACCTCTGGGACCGCGAAATCCAATGAGCAGTTCTTC.

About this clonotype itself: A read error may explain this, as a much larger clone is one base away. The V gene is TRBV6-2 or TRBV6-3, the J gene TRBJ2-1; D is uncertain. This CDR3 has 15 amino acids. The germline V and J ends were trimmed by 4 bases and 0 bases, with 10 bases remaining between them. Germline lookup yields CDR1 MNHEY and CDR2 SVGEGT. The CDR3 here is CASSSSSPSYNEQFF. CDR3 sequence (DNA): TGTGCCAGCAGTTCATCGAGCCCCTCCTACAATGAGCAGTTCTTC.

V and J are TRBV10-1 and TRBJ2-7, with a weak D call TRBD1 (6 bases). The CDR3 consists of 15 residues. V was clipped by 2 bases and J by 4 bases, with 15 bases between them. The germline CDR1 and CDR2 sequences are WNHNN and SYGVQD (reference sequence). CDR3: CASSERVTGPYEQYF. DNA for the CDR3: TGCGCCAGCAGTGAGCGAGTAACAGGGCCTTACGAGCAGTACTTC.

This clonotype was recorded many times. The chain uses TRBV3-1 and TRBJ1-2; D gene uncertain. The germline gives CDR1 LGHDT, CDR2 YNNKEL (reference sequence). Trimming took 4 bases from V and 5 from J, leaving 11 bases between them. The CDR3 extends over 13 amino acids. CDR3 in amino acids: CASSPPEGYGYTF. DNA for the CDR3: TGTGCCAGCAGCCCACCGGAAGGATATGGCTACACCTTC.

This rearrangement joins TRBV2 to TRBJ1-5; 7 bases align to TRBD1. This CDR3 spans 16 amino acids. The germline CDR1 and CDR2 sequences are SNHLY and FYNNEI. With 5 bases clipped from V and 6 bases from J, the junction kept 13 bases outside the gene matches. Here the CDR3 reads CASSLQSGGSGQPQHF. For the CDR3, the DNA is TGTGCCAGCAGTCTACAGTCAGGGGGATCGGGTCAGCCCCAGCATTTT.